This record concerns one TCR beta chain sequence. The target antigen is unknown. The protocol was immunoSEQ multiplex PCR, while the TCRdb copy is restricted to in-frame clones and leaves out a portion. The table lists 85,000 to 100,000 clones, about 93% of them singletons. This entry belongs to a study of graft-versus-host responses after intestinal transplantation. Study conclusions and caveats: Recipient marrow held GvH clones, some first seen in ileum or blood.

This CDR3 region has 14 residues. Germline CDR1 is SGDLS and CDR2 is YYNGEE. Germline trimming cut 3 bases from V and 2 bases from J; bases unmatched to any gene: 5. This sequence joins TRBV9 and TRBJ2-7; TRBD1 matches 7 bases. Specimen: unstimulated CD8+ T cells sorted from spleen or lymph node cells, collected before intestinal transplant. The TCR comes from a human donor who received an intestinal transplant. CDR3: CASSEGDRTYEQYF. CDR3 bases: TGTGCCAGCAGCGAGGGGGACAGAACCTACGAGCAGTACTTC.